The text below deals with one T cell receptor beta chain. This sample was taken from a study of early T cells in non-severe SARS-CoV-2 infection. Individually, cDNA molecules had unique molecular identifiers attached to them. TCRdb reprocessed the 5' RACE reads via MiXCR and lists one record per CDR3 protein. The sample records approximately 69,000 distinct CDR3 sequences, roughly 12% being singletons. This receptor was identified in an adult who was a healthcare worker with PCR-confirmed SARS-CoV-2 infection or an uninfected control (not recorded which). Source: whole blood, taken at baseline.

The DNA of the CDR3 is TGCGCCAGCAGCCTTCAGAGCTCCTACAATGAGCAGTTCTTC. The encoded protein is CASSLQSSYNEQFF. The chain has TRBV5-1 and TRBJ2-1; the D is unclear. The length of the CDR3 is 14 residues. V was pared by 4 bases and J by 0 bases, with 8 bases between. CDR1 is SGHRS and CDR2 is YFSETQ in the germline V gene. The entire variable domain, with the rest obtained from reference TRBV5-1 and TRBJ2-1, is as follows: KAGVTQTPRYLIKTRGQQVTLSCSPISGHRSVSWYQQTPGQGLQFLFEYFSETQRNKGNFPGRFSGRQFSNSRSEMNVSTLELGDSALYLCASSLQSSYNEQFFGPGTRLTVL.